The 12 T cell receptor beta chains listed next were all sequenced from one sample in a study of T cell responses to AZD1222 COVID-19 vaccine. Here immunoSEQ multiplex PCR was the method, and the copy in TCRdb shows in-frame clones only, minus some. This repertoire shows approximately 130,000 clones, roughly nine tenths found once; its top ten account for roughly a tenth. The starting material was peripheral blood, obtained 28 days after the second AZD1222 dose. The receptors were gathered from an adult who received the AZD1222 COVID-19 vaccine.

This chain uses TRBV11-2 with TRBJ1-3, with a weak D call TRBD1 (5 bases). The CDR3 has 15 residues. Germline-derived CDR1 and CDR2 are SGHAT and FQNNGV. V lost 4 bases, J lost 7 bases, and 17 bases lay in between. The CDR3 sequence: CASSSSWGIGNTIYF. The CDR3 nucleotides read TGTGCCAGCAGCTCTTCATGGGGGATTGGTAACACCATATATTTT.

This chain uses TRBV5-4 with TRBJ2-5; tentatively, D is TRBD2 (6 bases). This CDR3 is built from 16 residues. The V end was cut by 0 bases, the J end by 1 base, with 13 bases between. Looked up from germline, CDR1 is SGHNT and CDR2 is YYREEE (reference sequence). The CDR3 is CASSLDPAGIQETQYF. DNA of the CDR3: TGTGCCAGCAGCTTGGACCCAGCGGGTATCCAAGAGACCCAGTACTTC.

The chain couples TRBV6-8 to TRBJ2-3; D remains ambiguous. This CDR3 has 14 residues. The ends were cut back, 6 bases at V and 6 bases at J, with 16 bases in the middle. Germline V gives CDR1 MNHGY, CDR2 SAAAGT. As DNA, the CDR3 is TGTGCCAGCAGCACACCCTATGGTAGGGATACGCAGTATTTT. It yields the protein CASSTPYGRDTQYF.

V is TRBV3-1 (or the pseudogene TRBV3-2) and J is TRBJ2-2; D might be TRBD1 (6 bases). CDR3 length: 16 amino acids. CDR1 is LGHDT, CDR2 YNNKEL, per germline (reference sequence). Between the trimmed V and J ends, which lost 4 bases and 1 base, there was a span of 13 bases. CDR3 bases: TGTGCCAGCAGCCCCCCCACAGGGCTGAACACCGGGGAGCTGTTTTTT. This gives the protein CASSPPTGLNTGELFF.

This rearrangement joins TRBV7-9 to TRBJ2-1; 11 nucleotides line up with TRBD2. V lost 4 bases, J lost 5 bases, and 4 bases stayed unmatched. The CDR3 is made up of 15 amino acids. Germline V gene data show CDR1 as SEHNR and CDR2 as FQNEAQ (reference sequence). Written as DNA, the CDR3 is TGTGCCAGCAGCTGGGGACTAGCGGAGAACAATGAGCAGTTCTTC. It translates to CASSWGLAENNEQFF.

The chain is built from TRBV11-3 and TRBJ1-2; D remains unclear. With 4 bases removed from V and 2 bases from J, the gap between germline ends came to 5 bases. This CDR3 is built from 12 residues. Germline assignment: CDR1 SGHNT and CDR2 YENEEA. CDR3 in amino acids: CASSSGNYGYTF. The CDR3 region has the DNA TGTGCCAGCAGCTCCGGGAACTATGGCTACACCTTC.

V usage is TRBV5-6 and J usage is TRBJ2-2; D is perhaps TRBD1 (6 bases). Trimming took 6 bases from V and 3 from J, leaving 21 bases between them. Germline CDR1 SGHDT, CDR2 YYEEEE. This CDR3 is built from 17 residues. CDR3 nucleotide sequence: TGTGCCAGCAACCCTCCCAGGGGATCCGGAGACACCGGGGAGCTGTTTTTT. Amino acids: CASNPPRGSGDTGELFF.

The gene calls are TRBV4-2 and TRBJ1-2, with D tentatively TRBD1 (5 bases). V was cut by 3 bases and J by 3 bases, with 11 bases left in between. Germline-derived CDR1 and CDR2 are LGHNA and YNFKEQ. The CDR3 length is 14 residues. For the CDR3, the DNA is TGTGCCAGCAGCCACGGACAAGGGGACTATGGCTACACCTTC. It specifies CASSHGQGDYGYTF.

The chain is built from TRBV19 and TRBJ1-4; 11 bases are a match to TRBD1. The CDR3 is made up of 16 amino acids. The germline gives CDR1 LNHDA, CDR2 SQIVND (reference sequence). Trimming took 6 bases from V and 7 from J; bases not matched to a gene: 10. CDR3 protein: CASSPSPGQGGEKLFF. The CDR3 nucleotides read TGTGCCAGTAGCCCCTCACCGGGACAGGGGGGTGAAAAACTGTTTTTT.

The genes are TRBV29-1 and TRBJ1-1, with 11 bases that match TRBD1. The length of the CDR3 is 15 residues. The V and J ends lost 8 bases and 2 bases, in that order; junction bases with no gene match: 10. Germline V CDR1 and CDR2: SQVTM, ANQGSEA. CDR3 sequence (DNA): TGCAGCATCTGGACAGGGGGCAGAGGAAACACTGAAGCTTTCTTT. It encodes CSIWTGGRGNTEAFF.

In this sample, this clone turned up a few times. The CDR3 spells CASSLSSARQAFF. The CDR3 DNA reads as TGTGCCAGCAGCTTGAGTTCCGCCCGGCAAGCTTTCTTT. The rearrangement joins TRBV5-6 to TRBJ1-1; no firm D call. Trimming stripped 1 base from V and 9 bases from J, with 13 bases between. CDR1 is SGHDT and CDR2 is YYEEEE in the germline V gene. The CDR3 is 13 amino acids. Supplemented by reference TRBV5-6 and TRBJ1-1, the full variable domain reads DAGVTQSPTHLIKTRGQQVTLRCSPKSGHDTVSWYQQALGQGPQFIFQYYEEEERQRGNFPDRFSGHQFPNYSSELNVNALLLGDSALYLCASSLSSARQAFFGQGTRLTVV.

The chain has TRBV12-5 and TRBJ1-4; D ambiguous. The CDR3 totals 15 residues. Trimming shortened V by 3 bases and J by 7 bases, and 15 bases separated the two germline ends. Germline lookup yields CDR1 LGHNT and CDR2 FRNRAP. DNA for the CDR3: TGTGCTAGTGGTTTCCACCTAGGAGATCGTGAAAAACTGTTTTTT. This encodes CASGFHLGDREKLFF.